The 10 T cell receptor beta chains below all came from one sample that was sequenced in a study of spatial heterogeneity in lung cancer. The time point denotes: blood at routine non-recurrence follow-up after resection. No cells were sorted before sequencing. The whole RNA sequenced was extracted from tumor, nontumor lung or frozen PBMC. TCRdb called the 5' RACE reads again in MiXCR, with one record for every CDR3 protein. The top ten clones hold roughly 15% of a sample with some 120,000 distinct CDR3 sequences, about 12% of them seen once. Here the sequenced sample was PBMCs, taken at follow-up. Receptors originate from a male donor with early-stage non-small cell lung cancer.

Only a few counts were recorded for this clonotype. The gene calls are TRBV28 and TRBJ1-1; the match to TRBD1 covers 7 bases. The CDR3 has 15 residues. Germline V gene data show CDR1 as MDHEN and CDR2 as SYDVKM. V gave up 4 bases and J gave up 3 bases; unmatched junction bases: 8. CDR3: CASSSTGARDTEAFF. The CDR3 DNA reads TGTGCCAGCAGTTCTACAGGGGCGCGGGACACTGAAGCTTTCTTT.

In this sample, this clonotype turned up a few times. The CDR3 here is CASSQSATQYF. CDR3 in DNA: TGTGCCAGTTCCCAAAGCGCGACGCAGTATTTT. This chain joins TRBV19 and TRBJ2-3; D is unclear. Deletions cut 8 bases from V and 9 bases from J, with 12 bases between. Germline values: CDR1 LNHDA, CDR2 SQIVND (reference sequence). The CDR3 has 11 amino acids.

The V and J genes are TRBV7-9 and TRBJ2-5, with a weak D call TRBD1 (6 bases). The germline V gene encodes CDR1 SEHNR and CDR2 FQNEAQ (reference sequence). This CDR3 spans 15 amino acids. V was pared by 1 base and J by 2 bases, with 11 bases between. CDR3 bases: TGTGCCAGCAGCTTAGGGGGGCCCGGACAAGAGACCCAGTACTTC. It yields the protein CASSLGGPGQETQYF. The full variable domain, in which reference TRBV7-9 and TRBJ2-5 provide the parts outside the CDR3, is DTGVSQNPRHKITKRGQNVTFRCDPISEHNRLYWYRQTLGQGPEFLTYFQNEAQLEKSRLLSDRFSAERPKGSFSTLEIQRTEQGDSAMYLCASSLGGPGQETQYFGPGTRLLVL.

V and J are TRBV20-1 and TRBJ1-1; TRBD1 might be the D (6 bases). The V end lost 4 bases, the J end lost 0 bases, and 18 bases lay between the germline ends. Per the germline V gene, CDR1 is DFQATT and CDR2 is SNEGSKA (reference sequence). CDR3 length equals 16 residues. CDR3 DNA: TGCAGTGCTACTCCCTTCGGACAGACCATGAACACTGAAGCTTTCTTT. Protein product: CSATPFGQTMNTEAFF.

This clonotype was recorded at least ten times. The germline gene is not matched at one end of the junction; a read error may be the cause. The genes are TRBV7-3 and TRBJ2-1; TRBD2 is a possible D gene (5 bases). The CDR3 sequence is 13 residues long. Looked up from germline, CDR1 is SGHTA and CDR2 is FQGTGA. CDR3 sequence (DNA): TGTGCCAGCAGCCTAACTACTAGGGATGAGCAGTTCTTC. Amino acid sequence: CASSLTTRDEQFF.

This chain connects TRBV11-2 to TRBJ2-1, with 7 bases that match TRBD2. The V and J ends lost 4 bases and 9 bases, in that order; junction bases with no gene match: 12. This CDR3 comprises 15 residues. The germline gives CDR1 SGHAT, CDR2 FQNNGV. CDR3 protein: CASSWDISPGGEQFF. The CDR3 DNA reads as TGTGCCAGCAGCTGGGATATCTCTCCGGGGGGTGAGCAGTTCTTC. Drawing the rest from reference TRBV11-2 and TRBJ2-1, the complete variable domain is EAGVAQSPRYKIIEKRQSVAFWCNPISGHATLYWYQQILGQGPKLLIQFQNNGVVDDSQLPKDRFSAERLKGVDSTLKIQPAKLEDSAVYLCASSWDISPGGEQFFGPGTRLTVL.

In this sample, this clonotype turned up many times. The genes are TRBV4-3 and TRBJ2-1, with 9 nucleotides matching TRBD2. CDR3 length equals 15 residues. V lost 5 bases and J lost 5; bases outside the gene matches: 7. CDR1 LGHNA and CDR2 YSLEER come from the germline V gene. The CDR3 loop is CASSKTTSGDNEQFF. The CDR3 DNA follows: TGCGCCAGCAGCAAAACGACTAGCGGTGACAATGAGCAGTTCTTC.

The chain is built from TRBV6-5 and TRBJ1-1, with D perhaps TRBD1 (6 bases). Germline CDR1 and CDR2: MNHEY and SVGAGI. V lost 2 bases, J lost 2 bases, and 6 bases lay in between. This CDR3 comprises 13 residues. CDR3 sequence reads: CASSYGGNTEAFF. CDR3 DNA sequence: TGTGCCAGCAGTTACGGGGGCAACACTGAAGCTTTCTTT.

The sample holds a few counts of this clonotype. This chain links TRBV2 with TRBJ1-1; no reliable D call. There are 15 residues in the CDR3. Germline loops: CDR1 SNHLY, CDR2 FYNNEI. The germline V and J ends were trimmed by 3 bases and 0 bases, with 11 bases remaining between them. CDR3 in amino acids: CASSDPGRLNTEAFF. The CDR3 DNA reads TGTGCCAGCAGTGATCCCGGGCGCCTGAACACTGAAGCTTTCTTT.

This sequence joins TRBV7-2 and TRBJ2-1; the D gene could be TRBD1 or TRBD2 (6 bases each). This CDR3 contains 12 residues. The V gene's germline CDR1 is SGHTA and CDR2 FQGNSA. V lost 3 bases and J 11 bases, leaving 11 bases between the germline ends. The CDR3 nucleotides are TGTGCCAGCAGCTTTCCCGGGGGCAAGCAGTTCTTC. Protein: CASSFPGGKQFF.